These 23 T cell receptor beta chains originate from one sample sequenced in a study of T cell responses to AZD1222 COVID-19 vaccine. TCRdb keeps only in-frame clones here, not all; method: immunoSEQ multiplex PCR. The profile shows about 160,000 clones, approximately 90% of them singletons. Specimen: peripheral blood, collected 28 days after the second AZD1222 dose. Receptor source: an adult who received the AZD1222 COVID-19 vaccine.

In its sample, this clone was seen a few times. The J gene is TRBJ1-1, the V gene TRBV20-1; no clear D gene. Trimming removed 6 bases from V and 5 bases from J, with 10 bases in between. This CDR3 comprises 11 residues. From germline, CDR1 is DFQATT and CDR2 SNEGSKA (reference sequence). DNA of the CDR3: TGCAGTGCCAGGAGGGATACTGAAGCTTTCTTT. This translates into CSARRDTEAFF.

V gene TRBV29-1 combines with J gene TRBJ1-1, with unresolved D. V lost 7 bases, J lost 0 bases, and 12 bases lay in between. CDR3 length equals 13 residues. From germline, CDR1 is SQVTM and CDR2 ANQGSEA. For the CDR3, the DNA is TGCAGCGCCTCCGGGGTCTTGAACACTGAAGCTTTCTTT. Its translation is CSASGVLNTEAFF.

The chain couples TRBV5-6 to TRBJ2-5; the match to TRBD1 covers 7 bases. The CDR3 length is 14 residues. With 4 bases clipped from V and 7 bases from J, the junction kept 10 bases outside the gene matches. The germline V gene encodes CDR1 SGHDT and CDR2 YYEEEE. Written as DNA, the CDR3 is TGTGCCAGCAGCCTACAGGGGCCACTAGTGACCCAGTACTTC. It translates to CASSLQGPLVTQYF.

This clone has only one observation. The V and J genes are TRBV2 and TRBJ2-1, with D perhaps TRBD2 (7 bases). Trimming removed 8 bases at V and 9 bases at J, with 17 bases between. This CDR3 region has 13 residues. Germline V CDR1 and CDR2: SNHLY, FYNNEI. The CDR3 sequence: CASGGGLGGEQFF. The CDR3 nucleotides read TGTGCCAGCGGCGGGGGCTTAGGGGGTGAGCAGTTCTTC.

The chain links TRBV7-3 to TRBJ2-1; 9 nucleotides align to TRBD1. Trimming removed 3 bases from V and 7 bases from J; junction bases left unmatched: 10. In germline, CDR1 is SGHTA, CDR2 FQGTGA. The CDR3 is 16 residues long. This CDR3 is CASSFNPGQGINEQFF. The DNA for the CDR3 is TGTGCCAGCAGCTTCAATCCGGGACAGGGAATAAATGAGCAGTTCTTC.

V and J are TRBV7-9 and TRBJ1-2; D gene ambiguous. Trimming pared 3 bases from V and 4 bases from J, leaving 6 bases between. The CDR3 runs to 12 residues. Germline V gene data show CDR1 as SEHNR and CDR2 as FQNEAQ (reference sequence). The CDR3: CASSFGPYGYTF. The CDR3 coding sequence is TGTGCCAGCAGCTTTGGGCCCTATGGCTACACCTTC. The variable domain in full, completed from reference TRBV7-9 and TRBJ1-2, reads DTGVSQNPRHKITKRGQNVTFRCDPISEHNRLYWYRQTLGQGPEFLTYFQNEAQLEKSRLLSDRFSAERPKGSFSTLEIQRTEQGDSAMYLCASSFGPYGYTFGSGTRLTVV.

The V and J genes are TRBV27 and TRBJ2-7; D not certain. Germline lookup yields CDR1 MNHEY and CDR2 SMNVEV (reference sequence). V lost 2 bases and J lost 2, with 7 bases in between. This CDR3 has 13 residues. The CDR3 sequence is CASSLARTYEQYF. CDR3 coding DNA: TGTGCCAGCAGTTTAGCCCGCACCTACGAGCAGTACTTC.

The chain uses TRBV27 and TRBJ2-3, with 8 positions matching TRBD2. The junction had 7 bases not matched to a gene; V was cut back by 8 bases and J by 0 bases. In germline, CDR1 is MNHEY, CDR2 SMNVEV (reference sequence). This CDR3 spans 15 amino acids. The chain's CDR3 is CASHSLAGSTDTQYF. The DNA for the CDR3 is TGTGCCAGCCATTCTTTAGCGGGGAGCACAGATACGCAGTATTTT.

This clone was counted between two and nine times. Here the CDR3 reads CASSLGLADNEQFF. CDR3 nucleotides: TGCGCCAGCAGCTTAGGGCTAGCGGACAATGAGCAGTTCTTC. The chain is built from TRBV5-1 and TRBJ2-1, with 7 bases identical to TRBD2. With V trimmed by 2 bases and J by 5 bases, 4 bases remained unmatched. The CDR3 runs 14 residues. Germline loops: CDR1 SGHRS, CDR2 YFSETQ.

V and J are TRBV6-6 and TRBJ1-5; no clear D gene. The CDR3 contains 13 residues. CDR1 and CDR2 from the germline V gene are MNHNY and SVGAGI (reference sequence). V was trimmed by 2 bases and J by 4 bases, leaving 6 bases between them. CDR3 nucleotides: TGTGCCAGCAGTTACGGTAGTAATCAGCCCCAGCATTTT. This codes for CASSYGSNQPQHF.

The chain combines TRBV28 with TRBJ1-1; D unclear. The germline CDR1 and CDR2 sequences are MDHEN and SYDVKM. Deletions cut 1 base from V and 4 bases from J, with 4 bases between. There are 12 residues in the CDR3. CDR3 in amino acids: CASSLYPTEAFF. The CDR3 DNA sequence: TGTGCCAGCAGTTTATACCCCACTGAAGCTTTCTTT.

The chain couples TRBV9 to TRBJ1-4; 8 bases are a match to TRBD1. The trim removed 0 bases at V and 4 bases at J, leaving 2 bases unmatched. CDR1 and CDR2 (germline): SGDLS, YYNGEE. This CDR3 contains 15 residues. The CDR3 loop reads CASSVADRGNEKLFF. CDR3 nucleotides: TGTGCCAGCAGCGTAGCCGACAGGGGTAATGAAAAACTGTTTTTT.

The chain joins TRBV6-5 to TRBJ1-2; no clear D. Per the germline V gene, CDR1 is MNHEY and CDR2 is SVGAGI. CDR3 length: 12 amino acids. V was shortened by 5 bases and J by 2 bases, with 6 bases between the two germline ends. In DNA, the CDR3 is TGTGCCAGCAGTAATTGGAACTATGGCTACACCTTC. As protein: CASSNWNYGYTF.

This rearrangement joins TRBV29-1 to TRBJ1-2; TRBD1 matches 7 bases. CDR3 size: 12 residues. Looked up from germline, CDR1 is SQVTM and CDR2 is ANQGSEA. V dropped 0 bases and J dropped 13; count of bases not matched to a gene: 8. CDR3 in amino acids: CSVEEGQSAATF. The CDR3 nucleotides are TGCAGCGTTGAAGAGGGACAGAGCGCTGCCACCTTC. Full variable domain (outside the CDR3, taken from reference TRBV29-1 and TRBJ1-2): SAVISQKPSRDICQRGTSLTIQCQVDSQVTMMFWYRQQPGQSLTLIATANQGSEATYESGFVIDKFPISRPNLTFSTLTVSNMSPEDSSIYLCSVEEGQSAATFGSGTRLTVV.

This clone is a singleton in its sample. This chain connects TRBV6-5 to TRBJ2-7, with TRBD1 as a possible D gene (5 bases). The CDR3 contains 13 residues. The V end lost 8 bases, the J end lost 0 bases, and 11 bases lay between the germline ends. CDR1 and CDR2 (germline): MNHEY, SVGAGI. The CDR3 bases are TGTGCCAGCGGCCGAGACAGCTCCTACGAGCAGTACTTC. As protein: CASGRDSSYEQYF.

The chain uses TRBV19 and TRBJ2-6, with D possibly being TRBD1 or TRBD2 (5 bases each). The CDR3 sequence is 17 residues long. V dropped 5 bases and J dropped 3 bases, with 17 bases sitting between them. Germline values: CDR1 LNHDA, CDR2 SQIVND (reference sequence). The CDR3 DNA reads TGTGCCAGTAGTCGGGACCCCATCGGTGATGGGGCCAACGTCCTGACTTTC. As protein: CASSRDPIGDGANVLTF.

The rearrangement uses TRBV27 and TRBJ2-7; 7 bases map to TRBD1. The CDR3 sequence is 14 residues long. The trim removed 6 bases at V and 0 bases at J, leaving 5 bases unmatched. Germline V CDR1 and CDR2: MNHEY, SMNVEV (reference sequence). The CDR3 DNA sequence: TGTGCCAGCAGCTCCGACAGGGCCTCCTACGAGCAGTACTTC. Amino acids: CASSSDRASYEQYF.

The J gene is TRBJ1-2, the V gene TRBV18; no reliable D call. CDR3 length: 16 amino acids. V was clipped by 3 bases and J by 4 bases, with 18 bases between them. The germline gives CDR1 KGHSH, CDR2 LQKENI. Here the CDR3 DNA reads TGTGCCAGCTCACCCCTCCTCGGCGTTGGATTCTATGGCTACACCTTC. Translating gives CASSPLLGVGFYGYTF.

This rearrangement joins TRBV7-9 to TRBJ1-2; D is unclear. The CDR3 runs to 12 residues. Between the trimmed V and J ends, which lost 5 bases and 7 bases, there was a span of 11 bases. Germline values: CDR1 SEHNR, CDR2 FQNEAQ (reference sequence). The CDR3 spells CASSLGTSGYTF. The DNA for the CDR3 is TGTGCCAGCAGCCTCGGAACCAGTGGCTACACCTTC.

The count of this clone is one. V is TRBV4-1 and J is TRBJ1-1; 7 nucleotides agree with TRBD1. J gave up 5 bases and V 0 bases, and 6 bases lay outside the gene matches. The CDR3 is made up of 15 amino acids. Looked up from germline, CDR1 is MGHRA and CDR2 is YSYEKL. The CDR3 bases are TGCGCCAGCAGCCAAGAGGCAGGGGGAGGTACTGAAGCTTTCTTT. This codes for CASSQEAGGGTEAFF.

The chain uses TRBV3-1 (or the pseudogene TRBV3-2) and TRBJ2-7, with D possibly TRBD1 on 6 matching bases. V lost 3 bases and J 6 bases, leaving 15 bases between the germline ends. CDR1 is LGHDT and CDR2 is YNNKEL in the germline V gene (reference sequence). The CDR3 is made up of 14 amino acids. The DNA for the CDR3 is TGTGCCAGCAGCCAGGGGGCAGAATTCTCCGAGCAGTACTTC. This translates into CASSQGAEFSEQYF.

The chain combines TRBV3-1 (or the pseudogene TRBV3-2) with TRBJ1-6, with 8 bases identical to TRBD1. CDR1 and CDR2 from the germline V gene are LGHDT and YNNKEL (reference sequence). The V segment lost 4 bases and the J segment 12 bases; nucleotides outside the gene matches: 2. The CDR3 spans 12 residues. This CDR3 is CASSRDRRPLHF. The CDR3 DNA reads as TGTGCCAGCAGCCGGGACAGGAGACCCCTCCACTTT.

The chain recombines TRBV14 with TRBJ1-2; maybe TRBD1 (5 bases). The CDR3 runs 13 residues. The V gene's germline CDR1 is SGHDN and CDR2 FVKESK. Trimming stripped 1 base from V and 4 bases from J, with 7 bases between. This CDR3 is CASSQGQLYGYTF. The CDR3 nucleotides are TGTGCCAGCAGCCAAGGACAGCTCTATGGCTACACCTTC.